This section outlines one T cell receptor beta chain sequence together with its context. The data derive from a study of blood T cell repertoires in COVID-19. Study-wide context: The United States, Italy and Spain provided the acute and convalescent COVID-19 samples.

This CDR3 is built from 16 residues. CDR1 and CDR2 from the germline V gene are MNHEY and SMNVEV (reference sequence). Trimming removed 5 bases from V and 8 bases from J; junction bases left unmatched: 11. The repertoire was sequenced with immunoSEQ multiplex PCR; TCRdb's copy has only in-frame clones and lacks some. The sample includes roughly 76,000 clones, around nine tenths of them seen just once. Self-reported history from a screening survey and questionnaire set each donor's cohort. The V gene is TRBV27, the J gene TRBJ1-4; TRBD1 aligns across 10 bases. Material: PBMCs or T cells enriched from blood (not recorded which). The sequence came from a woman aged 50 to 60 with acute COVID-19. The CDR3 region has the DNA TGTGCCAGCAGTCCGGGACAGGGGCTAGGATGGGAAAAACTGTTTTTT. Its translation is CASSPGQGLGWEKLFF.